The 6 T cell receptor beta chains reported below all come from one sample, sequenced in a study of T cells in Graves' hyperthyroidism and ophthalmopathy. What was amplified from RNA transcripts were TCR beta CDR3 regions. The TCR CDR3 first-round RT-PCR relied on the HTBI primer set. Using its own MiXCR run on the multiplex PCR reads, TCRdb lists one record per CDR3 protein. The sample consists of roughly 280,000 distinct CDR3 sequences, over 15% of them appearing once. Sequenced: blood. These receptors were obtained from a woman aged 55-70 years with Graves' ophthalmopathy.

Only a few counts were recorded for this clonotype. The CDR3 DNA reads TGTGCCAGCAGCGTAGAAACGGGCACAGATACGCAGTATTTT. This translates into CASSVETGTDTQYF. J is TRBJ2-3 and V is TRBV9, with D unresolved. The CDR3 length is 14 residues. CDR1 and CDR2 from the germline V gene are SGDLS and YYNGEE. The germline V and J ends were trimmed by 0 bases and 1 base, with 6 bases remaining between them.

The genes are TRBV7-3 and TRBJ2-3, with D hard to call. Trimming pared 2 bases from V and 1 base from J, leaving 10 bases between. CDR3 length equals 15 residues. Germline V gene data show CDR1 as SGHTA and CDR2 as FQGTGA. The CDR3 DNA reads TGTGCCAGCAGCTTAGGCGCCAGTGGCACAGATACGCAGTATTTT. It is translated as CASSLGASGTDTQYF.

V usage is TRBV7-9 and J usage is TRBJ2-5; either TRBD1 or TRBD2 may fit D (6 bases each). Looked up from germline, CDR1 is SEHNR and CDR2 is FQNEAQ (reference sequence). The CDR3 has 14 residues. Trimming shortened V by 1 base and J by 6 bases, and 12 bases separated the two germline ends. The CDR3 nucleotides read TGTGCCAGCAGCTTAGGAGGGGGGTTCCAGACCCAGTACTTC. Its translation: CASSLGGGFQTQYF.

The CDR3 spells CSAGTRGANYGYTF. The CDR3 bases are TGCAGTGCTGGTACCCGGGGGGCTAACTATGGCTACACCTTC. This sequence joins TRBV20-1 and TRBJ1-2; D is possibly TRBD1 (5 bases). CDR1 is DFQATT and CDR2 is SNEGSKA in the germline V gene (reference sequence). The CDR3 extends over 14 amino acids. Trimming stripped 5 bases from V and 0 bases from J, with 13 bases between.

Ten or more counts support this clonotype. The chain joins TRBV16 to TRBJ1-5, with D tentatively TRBD1 (6 bases). The CDR3 length is 14 residues. Germline V gene lookup returns CDR1 KGHSY and CDR2 FQNENV. V lost 0 bases and J lost 6, with 9 bases in between. Here the CDR3 reads CASSQSTRGQPQHF. Here the CDR3 DNA reads TGTGCCAGCAGCCAATCTACCAGGGGTCAGCCCCAGCATTTT.

This clonotype was picked up many times. The chain joins TRBV6-1 to TRBJ2-7, with 7 bases aligning to TRBD2. V lost 6 bases and J lost 4; bases outside the gene matches: 9. The CDR3 spans 14 residues. Per germline, CDR1 MNHNS and CDR2 SASEGT. The CDR3, as DNA: TGTGCCAGCAGCCCCGGCAGCGGGATATACGAGCAGTACTTC. Its protein is CASSPGSGIYEQYF.